This paragraph covers one TCR beta chain sequence. The trim removed 5 bases at V and 8 bases at J, leaving 13 bases unmatched. This CDR3 region has 15 residues. This sample stems from a study of technical replicates of blood from a handful of donors. Here immunoSEQ multiplex PCR was the method, and the copy in TCRdb shows in-frame clones only, minus some. The sample lists about 63,000 clones, around 87% occurring once. This TCR was recovered from a human donor in good health. Some clones in this sample may be carry-over from other donors' samples. This chain links TRBV5-3 with TRBJ2-1, with 7 bases that match TRBD2. TRBV5-3 is filed as an ORF, its function uncertain. Specimen: PBMCs. CDR3 residues: CARRETGGEGDEQFF. Here the CDR3 DNA reads TGTGCCAGAAGGGAGACGGGGGGAGAAGGCGATGAGCAGTTCTTC.